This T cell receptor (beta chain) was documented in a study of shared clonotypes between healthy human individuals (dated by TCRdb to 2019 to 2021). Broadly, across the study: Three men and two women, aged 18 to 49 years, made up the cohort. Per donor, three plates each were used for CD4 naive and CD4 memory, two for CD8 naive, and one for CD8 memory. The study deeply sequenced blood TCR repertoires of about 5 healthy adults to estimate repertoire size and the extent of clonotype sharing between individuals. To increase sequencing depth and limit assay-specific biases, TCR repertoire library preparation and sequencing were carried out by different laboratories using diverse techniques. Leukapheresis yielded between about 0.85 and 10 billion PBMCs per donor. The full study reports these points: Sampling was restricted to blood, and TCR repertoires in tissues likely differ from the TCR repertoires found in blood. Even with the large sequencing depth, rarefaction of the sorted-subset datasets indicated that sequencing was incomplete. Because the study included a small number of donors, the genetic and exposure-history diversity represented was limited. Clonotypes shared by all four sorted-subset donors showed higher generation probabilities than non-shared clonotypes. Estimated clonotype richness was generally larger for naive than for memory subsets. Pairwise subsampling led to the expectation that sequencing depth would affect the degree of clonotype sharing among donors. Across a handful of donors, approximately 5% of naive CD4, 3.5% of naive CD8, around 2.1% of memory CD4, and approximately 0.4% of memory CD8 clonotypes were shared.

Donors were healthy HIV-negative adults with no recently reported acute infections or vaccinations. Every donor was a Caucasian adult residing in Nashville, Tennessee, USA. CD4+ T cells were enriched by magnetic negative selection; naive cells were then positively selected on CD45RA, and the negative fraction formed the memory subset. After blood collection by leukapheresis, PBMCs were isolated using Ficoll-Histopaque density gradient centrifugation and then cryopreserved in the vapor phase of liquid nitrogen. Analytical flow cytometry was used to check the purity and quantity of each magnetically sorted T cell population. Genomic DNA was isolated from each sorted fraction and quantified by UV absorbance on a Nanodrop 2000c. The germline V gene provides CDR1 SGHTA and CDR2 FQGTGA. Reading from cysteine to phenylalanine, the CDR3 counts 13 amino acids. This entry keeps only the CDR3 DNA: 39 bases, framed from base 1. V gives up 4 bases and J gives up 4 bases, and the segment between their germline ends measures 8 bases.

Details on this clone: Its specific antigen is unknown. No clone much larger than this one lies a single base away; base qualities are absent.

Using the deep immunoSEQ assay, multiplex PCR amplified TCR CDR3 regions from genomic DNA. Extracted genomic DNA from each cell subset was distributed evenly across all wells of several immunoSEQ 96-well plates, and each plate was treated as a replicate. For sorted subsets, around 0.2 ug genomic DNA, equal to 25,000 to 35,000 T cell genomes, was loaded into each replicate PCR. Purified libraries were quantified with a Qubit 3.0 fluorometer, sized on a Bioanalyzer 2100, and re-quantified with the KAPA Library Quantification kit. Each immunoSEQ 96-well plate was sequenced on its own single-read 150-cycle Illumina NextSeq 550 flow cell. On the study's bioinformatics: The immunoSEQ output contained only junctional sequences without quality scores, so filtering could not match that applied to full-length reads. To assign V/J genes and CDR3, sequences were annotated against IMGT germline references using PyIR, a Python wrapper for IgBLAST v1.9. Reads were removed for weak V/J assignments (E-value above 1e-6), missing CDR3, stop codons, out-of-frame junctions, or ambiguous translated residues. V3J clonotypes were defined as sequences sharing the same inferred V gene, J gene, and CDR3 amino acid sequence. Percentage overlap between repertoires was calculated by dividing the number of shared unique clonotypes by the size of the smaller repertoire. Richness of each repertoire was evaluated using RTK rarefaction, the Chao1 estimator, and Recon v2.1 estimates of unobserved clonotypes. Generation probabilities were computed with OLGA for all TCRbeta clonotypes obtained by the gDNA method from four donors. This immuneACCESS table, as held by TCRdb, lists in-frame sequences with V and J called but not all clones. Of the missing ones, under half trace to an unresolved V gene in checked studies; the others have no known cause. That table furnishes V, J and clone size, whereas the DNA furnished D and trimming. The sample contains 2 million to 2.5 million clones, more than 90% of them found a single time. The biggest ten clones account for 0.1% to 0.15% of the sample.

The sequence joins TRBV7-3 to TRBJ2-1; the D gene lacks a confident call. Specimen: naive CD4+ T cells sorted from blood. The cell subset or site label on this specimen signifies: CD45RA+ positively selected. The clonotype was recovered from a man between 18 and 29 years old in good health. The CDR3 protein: CASSSSVYNEQFF. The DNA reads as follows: TGTGCCAGCAGCTCGTCTGTATACAATGAGCAGTTCTTC.